The rows below give T cell receptor beta chains drawn from one sample of a study of T cell responses to AZD1222 COVID-19 vaccine. Using immunoSEQ multiplex PCR, the repertoire was profiled, and TCRdb retains in-frame clones only, with some absent. The data contain 90,000 to 150,000 clones, around 90% of them singletons. The material was peripheral blood, obtained 28 days after the second dose of the MenACWY control vaccine. The source of these receptors is an adult who received the MenACWY meningococcal vaccine as a control. Both conserved end residues are part of each CDR3. Only part of the rows carry a size: once, few, many, or a class if the clone is expanded.

V gene: TRBV6-6; J gene: TRBJ2-2; clone size: -; CDR3 protein: CASLSANTGELFF
V gene: TRBV4-2; J gene: TRBJ1-5; clone size: few; CDR3 protein: CASSQNMGGHQPQHF
V gene: TRBV6-5; J gene: TRBJ2-1; clone size: -; CDR3 protein: CASSYSSGRVEFEQFF
V gene: TRBV7-3; J gene: TRBJ2-6; clone size: -; CDR3 protein: CASSSPTSGSVLTF
V gene: TRBV18; J gene: TRBJ1-4; clone size: -; CDR3 protein: CASSRGRNEKLFF
V gene: TRBV7-2; J gene: TRBJ1-6; clone size: -; CDR3 protein: CASSLYGVGSPLHF
V gene: TRBV5-1; J gene: TRBJ1-4; clone size: -; CDR3 protein: CASSSQSPQGSNEKLFF
V gene: TRBV7-3; J gene: TRBJ2-1; clone size: once; CDR3 protein: CASSLFFSGSSYNEQFF
V gene: TRBV5-1; J gene: TRBJ2-7; clone size: -; CDR3 protein: CASSTGQGGYEQYF
V gene: TRBV29-1; J gene: TRBJ2-3; clone size: -; CDR3 protein: CSSPGGTDTQYF
V gene: TRBV5-1; J gene: TRBJ2-7; clone size: -; CDR3 protein: CASSLMGQNYEQYF
V gene: TRBV2; J gene: TRBJ1-2; clone size: -; CDR3 protein: CASRETGYYGYTF
V gene: TRBV6-4; J gene: TRBJ2-1; clone size: -; CDR3 protein: CASSDSRYNEQFF
V gene: TRBV6-1; J gene: TRBJ2-2; clone size: -; CDR3 protein: CASSDGTANTGELFF
V gene: TRBV27; J gene: TRBJ2-2; clone size: -; CDR3 protein: CASRNFPPGLAGADGELFF
V gene: TRBV6-4; J gene: TRBJ2-3; clone size: -; CDR3 protein: CASSDGASTDTQYF
V gene: TRBV7-8; J gene: TRBJ2-3; clone size: -; CDR3 protein: CASSPAFDSTDTQYF
V gene: TRBV19; J gene: TRBJ1-6; clone size: once; CDR3 protein: CASMPSSYNSPLHF
V gene: TRBV28; J gene: TRBJ1-5; clone size: -; CDR3 protein: CASRPGAQPQHF
V gene: TRBV7-3; J gene: TRBJ2-3; clone size: -; CDR3 protein: CASSKQRGDTDTQYF
V gene: TRBV30; J gene: TRBJ1-2; clone size: -; CDR3 protein: CAWSVLRGYTF
V gene: TRBV19; J gene: TRBJ1-5; clone size: -; CDR3 protein: CASSMRRRGYSNQPQHF
V gene: TRBV7-9; J gene: TRBJ1-3; clone size: -; CDR3 protein: CASSLDRDRLGNTIYF
V gene: TRBV5-1; J gene: TRBJ2-5; clone size: -; CDR3 protein: CASSPEGHGGETQYF
V gene: TRBV6-5; J gene: TRBJ1-5; clone size: -; CDR3 protein: CATYGTGLQPQHF
V gene: TRBV9; J gene: TRBJ1-6; clone size: few; CDR3 protein: CASGRGQINSPLHF
V gene: TRBV2; J gene: TRBJ1-6; clone size: -; CDR3 protein: CASRSQGITYNSPLHF
V gene: TRBV7-2; J gene: TRBJ2-1; clone size: -; CDR3 protein: CASSPSSYNEQFF
V gene: TRBV11-2; J gene: TRBJ1-6; clone size: few; CDR3 protein: CASSYLVGGDSPLHF
V gene: TRBV10-2; J gene: TRBJ2-3; clone size: -; CDR3 protein: CASSSRDRGKDTQYF
V gene: TRBV19; J gene: TRBJ2-2; clone size: -; CDR3 protein: CASSIASGGELFF
V gene: TRBV18; J gene: TRBJ2-1; clone size: -; CDR3 protein: CASSPPGQGLDEQFF
V gene: TRBV7-2; J gene: TRBJ1-6; clone size: -; CDR3 protein: CASSLDPPSRSYNSPLHF
V gene: TRBV6-5; J gene: TRBJ2-3; clone size: -; CDR3 protein: CASTPLGRNTDTQYF
V gene: TRBV4-2; J gene: TRBJ1-6; clone size: -; CDR3 protein: CASSQGTAHLHF
V gene: TRBV29-1; J gene: TRBJ1-6; clone size: -; CDR3 protein: CSVRQGGNSPLHF
V gene: TRBV4-2; J gene: TRBJ2-7; clone size: -; CDR3 protein: CASSQDPVISGGEQYF
V gene: TRBV28; J gene: TRBJ1-5; clone size: -; CDR3 protein: CASKIGQGATGRNSNQPQHF
V gene: TRBV10-2; J gene: TRBJ1-3; clone size: -; CDR3 protein: CASSDRGNSGNTIYF
V gene: TRBV4-3; J gene: TRBJ1-2; clone size: few; CDR3 protein: CASSPSLDSPTRTGYTF
V gene: TRBV2; J gene: TRBJ1-4; clone size: -; CDR3 protein: CASSPTGTNEKLFF
V gene: TRBV12-3/TRBV12-4; J gene: TRBJ2-3; clone size: -; CDR3 protein: CASSLDHETQYF
V gene: TRBV28; J gene: TRBJ1-2; clone size: once; CDR3 protein: CASSPRGKANYGYTF
V gene: TRBV15; J gene: TRBJ2-2; clone size: -; CDR3 protein: CATSRVGTSVGTGELFF
V gene: TRBV5-4; J gene: TRBJ2-3; clone size: -; CDR3 protein: CASNTGGRRDTDTQYF